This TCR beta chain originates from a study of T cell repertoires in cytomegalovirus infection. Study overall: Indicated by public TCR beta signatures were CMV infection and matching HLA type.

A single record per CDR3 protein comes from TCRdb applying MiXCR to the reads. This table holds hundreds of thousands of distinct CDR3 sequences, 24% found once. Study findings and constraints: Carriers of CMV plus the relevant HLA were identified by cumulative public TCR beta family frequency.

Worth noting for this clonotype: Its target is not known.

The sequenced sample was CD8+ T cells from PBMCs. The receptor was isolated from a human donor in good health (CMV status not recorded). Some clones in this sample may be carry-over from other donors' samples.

CDR3 sequence: CASSQLATPLPDEQFF. The CDR3 DNA is TGTGCCAGCAGCCAACTAGCGACCCCTCTTCCCGATGAGCAGTTCTTC. This rearrangement joins TRBV14 to TRBJ2-1, with D perhaps TRBD2 (6 bases). Trimming took off 2 bases at V and 8 bases at J, with 19 bases between the two ends. CDR1 is SGHDN and CDR2 is FVKESK in the germline V gene. The CDR3 is made up of 16 amino acids.